Below, 9 T cell receptor beta chains from the same sample are listed, as sequenced in a study of OX40 agonist ivuxolimab in advanced cancers. The repertoire was sequenced with immunoSEQ multiplex PCR; TCRdb's copy has only in-frame clones and lacks some. The sample records nearly 55,000 clones, around four fifths being singletons. Sample: CD4+ or CD8+ T cells sorted from blood, taken in a trial of the OX40 agonist ivuxolimab. These receptors were collected from an adult with an advanced solid tumor such as melanoma, head and neck, liver or kidney cancer.

The chain employs TRBV18 and TRBJ2-6, with no clear D. This CDR3 has 21 residues. The ends were cut back, 1 base at V and 0 bases at J, with 22 bases in the middle. The V gene's germline CDR1 is KGHSH and CDR2 LQKENI. CDR3 nucleotides: TGTGCCAGCTCACCACTTCCGCCCCATGCAGGAACCGTCTCTGGGGCCAACGTCCTGACTTTC. This sequence encodes CASSPLPPHAGTVSGANVLTF.

This clone was seen only once. In DNA form, the CDR3 reads TGCGCCAGCAGCTTATCGGAAGGCTACAATGAGCAGTTCTTC. This gives the protein CASSLSEGYNEQFF. The chain joins TRBV5-1 to TRBJ2-1; D ambiguous. CDR1 and CDR2 (germline): SGHRS, YFSETQ. Trimming cost V 2 bases and J 3 bases, with 9 bases left between them. The CDR3 spans 14 residues.

The chain recombines TRBV27 with TRBJ2-3, with 10 bases matching TRBD1. Germline CDR1 reads MNHEY; CDR2 reads SMNVEV (reference sequence). The CDR3 length is 16 residues. The junction had 9 bases not matched to a gene; V was cut back by 5 bases and J by 4 bases. The CDR3 loop reads CASSPIGTGVPDTQYF. The CDR3 nucleotides read TGTGCCAGCAGTCCAATAGGGACAGGGGTCCCAGATACGCAGTATTTT.

The CDR3 DNA reads TGTGCCAGCAGCCCACGACTAGCGGGGGAAAGCACAGATACGCAGTATTTT. Amino acid sequence: CASSPRLAGESTDTQYF. The rearrangement joins TRBV4-2 to TRBJ2-3, with TRBD2 matching 12 bases. The trim removed 4 bases at V and 0 bases at J, leaving 5 bases unmatched. This CDR3 region has 17 residues. Germline CDR1 LGHNA, CDR2 YNFKEQ.

The rearrangement links TRBV7-2 to TRBJ2-3; unclear D gene. In germline, CDR1 is SGHTA, CDR2 FQGNSA. The V end was cut by 1 base, the J end by 2 bases, with 4 bases between. The CDR3 has 13 residues. CDR3 protein: CASSLDYTDTQYF. The CDR3 region has the DNA TGTGCCAGCAGCTTAGACTACACAGATACGCAGTATTTT.

The chain links TRBV6-5 to TRBJ1-6; D remains ambiguous. Trimming removed 2 bases from V and 7 bases from J, with 12 bases in between. This CDR3 is 15 amino acids long. In germline, CDR1 is MNHEY, CDR2 SVGAGI. The CDR3 is CASSYVTGENSPLHF. The CDR3 nucleotides read TGTGCCAGCAGTTACGTAACGGGAGAAAATTCACCCCTCCACTTT.

V is TRBV29-1 and J is TRBJ2-3; TRBD2 aligns across 7 bases. Per germline, CDR1 SQVTM and CDR2 ANQGSEA. CDR3 length: 12 residues. The trim removed 4 bases at V and 4 bases at J, leaving 2 bases unmatched. The CDR3 loop is CSVGTSPDTQYF. In DNA, the CDR3 is TGCAGCGTTGGGACTAGTCCAGATACGCAGTATTTT.

The V and J genes are TRBV5-1 and TRBJ2-1; D call uncertain. Looked up from germline, CDR1 is SGHRS and CDR2 is YFSETQ. This CDR3 is 16 amino acids long. The V end was cut by 0 bases, the J end by 0 bases, with 10 bases between. Written as DNA, the CDR3 is TGCGCCAGCAGCTTGGGGGAACTGTCCTCCTACAATGAGCAGTTCTTC. As protein: CASSLGELSSYNEQFF.

The V and J genes are TRBV7-2 and TRBJ1-1, with 7 bases matching TRBD1. Germline CDR1 reads SGHTA; CDR2 reads FQGNSA. This CDR3 comprises 13 residues. The V segment lost 7 bases and the J segment 1 base; nucleotides outside the gene matches: 3. CDR3 bases: TGTGCCAGCATCGCAGGGGGGAACACTGAAGCTTTCTTT. Encoded protein: CASIAGGNTEAFF. The full variable domain, in which reference TRBV7-2 and TRBJ1-1 provide the parts outside the CDR3, is GAGVSQSPSNKVTEKGKDVELRCDPISGHTALYWYRQSLGQGLEFLIYFQGNSAPDKSGLPSDRFSAERTGGSVSTLTIQRTQQEDSAVYLCASIAGGNTEAFFGQGTRLTVV.